One and the same sample provided the 25 T cell receptor beta chains below, sequenced in a study of blood T cell repertoires in COVID-19. The assay was immunoSEQ multiplex PCR, and TCRdb's table has in-frame clones only and misses some. The sample lists some 350,000 clones, roughly 88% occurring once. The sequencing sample was made of PBMCs or T cells enriched from blood (not recorded which). Every receptor here comes from a man under 40 who had recovered from COVID-19.

The chain couples TRBV3-1 (or the pseudogene TRBV3-2) to TRBJ1-4; no reliable D call. CDR1 is LGHDT, CDR2 YNNKEL, per germline (reference sequence). Trimming stripped 8 bases from V and 7 bases from J, with 11 bases between. The CDR3 has 12 amino acids. The CDR3 DNA sequence: TGTGCCAGCCACGGGAGGCGTGAAAAACTGTTTTTT. Translation gives CASHGRREKLFF.

The chain links TRBV9 to TRBJ2-2, with 12 bases identical to TRBD1. The CDR3 length is 16 residues. The V gene end was trimmed by 4 bases and the J gene end by 5 bases; junction bases not matched to a gene: 6. Germline V gene data show CDR1 as SGDLS and CDR2 as YYNGEE. DNA of the CDR3: TGTGCCAGCAGCCTAGGGACAGGGGGCAGTACCGGGGAGCTGTTTTTT. Its translation: CASSLGTGGSTGELFF.

The chain uses TRBV27 and TRBJ2-5, with TRBD2 matching 10 bases. Germline V gene lookup returns CDR1 MNHEY and CDR2 SMNVEV (reference sequence). Unmatched junction bases numbered 11, after V lost 5 bases and J lost 5 bases. The CDR3 extends over 16 amino acids. CDR3 protein: CASSDPLAGAAETQYF. The DNA of the CDR3 is TGTGCCAGCAGTGATCCCCTAGCGGGGGCTGCGGAGACCCAGTACTTC.

The chain recombines TRBV13 with TRBJ2-7; weak D call: TRBD2 (5 bases). Per germline, CDR1 PRHDT and CDR2 FYEKMQ (reference sequence). The V and J ends lost 5 bases and 6 bases respectively, with 14 bases between them. The CDR3 covers 13 residues. In nucleotides, the CDR3 is TGTGCCAGCAGCCTGCGGGCTGTTGGCGAGCAGTACTTC. Its protein product is CASSLRAVGEQYF. Full variable domain (rest looked up from reference TRBV13 and TRBJ2-7): AAGVIQSPRHLIKEKRETATLKCYPIPRHDTVYWYQQGPGQDPQFLISFYEKMQSDKGSIPDRFSAQQFSDYHSELNMSSLELGDSALYFCASSLRAVGEQYFGPGTRLTVT.

CDR3 protein: CASSFGPLGPLNTEAFF. The CDR3 nucleotides read TGCGCCAGCAGCTTTGGGCCGCTGGGTCCGCTGAACACTGAAGCTTTCTTT. The chain recombines TRBV5-1 with TRBJ1-1; no clear D gene. Germline values: CDR1 SGHRS, CDR2 YFSETQ. The CDR3 extends over 17 amino acids. Deletions cut 2 bases from V and 0 bases from J, with 17 bases between.

The genes are TRBV19 and TRBJ1-5, with unresolved D. In germline, CDR1 is LNHDA, CDR2 SQIVND (reference sequence). V lost 4 bases to trimming and J lost 0 bases, with 7 bases between them. This CDR3 is built from 14 residues. The CDR3 reads CASSTRSSNQPQHF. The CDR3 DNA reads as TGTGCCAGTAGTACGAGGAGTAGCAATCAGCCCCAGCATTTT.

V usage is TRBV30 and J usage is TRBJ2-7, with 9 bases fitting TRBD1. There are 14 residues in the CDR3. Germline V gene sequence: CDR1 GTSNPN, CDR2 SVGIG (reference sequence). Unmatched junction bases numbered 7, after V lost 5 bases and J lost 2 bases. CDR3 protein: CAWSRGQGPYEQYF. CDR3 in DNA: TGTGCCTGGTCGAGAGGACAGGGGCCCTACGAGCAGTACTTC.

This clone appeared a single time. This sequence joins TRBV4-1 and TRBJ1-5, with 7 bases identical to TRBD1. V shed 4 bases and J 3 bases; nucleotides not matched to a gene: 9. The CDR3 length is 16 residues. CDR1 MGHRA and CDR2 YSYEKL come from the germline V gene. The CDR3 bases are TGCGCCAGCAGCCTATCAACAGGGGCCCCCAATCAGCCCCAGCATTTT. It codes for CASSLSTGAPNQPQHF.

The V gene is TRBV7-6, the J gene TRBJ2-5; TRBD2 matches at 7 bases. This CDR3 has 11 residues. CDR1 and CDR2 from the germline V gene are SGHVS and FNYEAQ. The ends lost 3 bases at V and 9 bases at J; junction bases unmatched: 1. The CDR3 coding sequence is TGTGCCAGCAGCTTGGCGGGAGCCCAGTACTTC. Translated: CASSLAGAQYF.

The CDR3 region has the DNA TGTGCCAGCAGTGAAAGTAACAATAACTATGGCTACACCTTC. Translation gives CASSESNNNYGYTF. The chain is built from TRBV6-1 and TRBJ1-2; no clear D. CDR1 and CDR2 (germline): MNHNS, SASEGT. V lost 2 bases and J lost 1, with 8 bases in between. This CDR3 region has 14 residues.

The rearrangement links TRBV5-1 to TRBJ1-2; D remains ambiguous. This CDR3 has 14 amino acids. Trimming took 0 bases from V and 5 from J, leaving 11 bases between them. The germline gives CDR1 SGHRS, CDR2 YFSETQ. The CDR3, as DNA: TGCGCCAGCAGCTTGGCGGAGGGATGGTATGGCTACACCTTC. Its translation is CASSLAEGWYGYTF.

The V call is TRBV11-2, the J call TRBJ1-6, with no clear D. V gave up 5 bases and J gave up 9 bases, with 14 bases separating them. The length of the CDR3 is 14 residues. Germline CDR1 SGHAT, CDR2 FQNNGV. CDR3 sequence: CASSRGGAGSPLHF. As DNA, the CDR3 is TGTGCCAGCAGCCGAGGAGGCGCGGGTTCACCCCTCCACTTT.

This clone was seen repeatedly, ten times or more. The chain links TRBV29-1 to TRBJ1-1; 8 bases agree with TRBD1. CDR1 and CDR2 (germline): SQVTM, ANQGSEA. J gave up 7 bases and V 5 bases, and 12 bases lay outside the gene matches. The CDR3 covers 14 residues. The CDR3 nucleotides are TGCAGCGTTAGACAGGGGACCTTTTCCCATGAAGCTTTCTTT. Protein sequence: CSVRQGTFSHEAFF.

The chain couples TRBV3-1 (or the pseudogene TRBV3-2) to TRBJ2-5; 7 bases fit TRBD2. V shed 1 base, J shed 0 bases, and the junction held 5 bases outside the gene matches. There are 16 residues in the CDR3. Germline lookup yields CDR1 LGHDT and CDR2 YNNKEL (reference sequence). CDR3 coding DNA: TGTGCCAGCAGCCAAGCGGCGGGAGCGTACCAAGAGACCCAGTACTTC. It translates to CASSQAAGAYQETQYF.

The chain links TRBV13 to TRBJ1-6, with D unresolved. Per the germline V gene, CDR1 is PRHDT and CDR2 is FYEKMQ (reference sequence). V lost 5 bases and J 7 bases, leaving 6 bases between the germline ends. The length of the CDR3 is 12 residues. In nucleotides, the CDR3 is TGTGCCAGCAGCCTGGAGAATTCACCCCTCCACTTT. Protein product: CASSLENSPLHF.

The CDR3 spells CASSLTGELFF. In nucleotides, the CDR3 is TGTGCCAGCAGCCTGACCGGGGAGCTGTTTTTT. The V and J genes are TRBV28 and TRBJ2-2; D ambiguous. The CDR3 sequence is 11 residues long. The ends were cut back, 6 bases at V and 5 bases at J, with 4 bases in the middle. Germline CDR1 is MDHEN and CDR2 is SYDVKM.

On this clone: A read error may account for a junction end that differs from germline. The chain uses TRBV14 and TRBJ1-2; D is ambiguous. The CDR3 extends over 12 amino acids. The germline gives CDR1 SGHDN, CDR2 FVKESK. The CDR3 DNA is TGTGCCAGCAGCCAAGATCGAGTCTCCGCGGTGTTC. Its protein product is CASSQDRVSAVF.

The count of this clone is one. This CDR3 reads CSSRTGTDTQYF. CDR3 bases: TGCAGCTCTAGGACTGGCACAGATACGCAGTATTTT. The V and J genes are TRBV29-1 and TRBJ2-3; tentatively, D is TRBD2 (5 bases). This CDR3 comprises 12 residues. Per the germline V gene, CDR1 is SQVTM and CDR2 is ANQGSEA. Trimming removed 8 bases from V and 1 base from J, with 10 bases in between.

CDR3 protein: CASSLGGSQVRGEQFF. The CDR3 DNA is TGTGCCAGCAGCTTAGGGGGGTCCCAGGTCAGGGGTGAGCAGTTCTTC. The rearrangement uses TRBV11-1 and TRBJ2-1; weak D call: TRBD1 (6 bases). Germline CDR1 and CDR2: SGHAT and FQDESV (reference sequence). The CDR3 contains 16 residues. V shed 1 base and J shed 9 bases, with 19 bases lying between them.

The chain's CDR3 is CAWSSTVMNTEAFF. CDR3 in DNA: TGTGCCTGGAGTTCGACAGTGATGAACACTGAAGCTTTCTTT. This sequence joins TRBV30 and TRBJ1-1, with TRBD1 as a possible D gene (5 bases). Germline lookup yields CDR1 GTSNPN and CDR2 SVGIG (reference sequence). This CDR3 region has 14 residues. V shed 2 bases and J shed 0 bases, with 10 bases lying between them.

V is TRBV29-1 and J is TRBJ2-7, with D possibly matching TRBD2 (6 bases). The germline V and J ends were trimmed by 6 bases and 0 bases, with 9 bases remaining between them. CDR1 and CDR2 (germline): SQVTM, ANQGSEA. The CDR3 runs 12 residues. The CDR3 DNA reads TGCAGCGTCATCGGGAGCTCCTACGAGCAGTACTTC. This codes for CSVIGSSYEQYF.

V and J are TRBV3-1 (or the pseudogene TRBV3-2) and TRBJ2-7, with D perhaps TRBD2 (5 bases). The CDR3 runs to 10 residues. The germline V and J ends were trimmed by 10 bases and 3 bases, with 7 bases remaining between them. Germline assignment: CDR1 LGHDT and CDR2 YNNKEL (reference sequence). The CDR3 DNA sequence: TGTGCCACCGGGGACTACGAGCAGTACTTC. Protein: CATGDYEQYF.

CDR3 sequence (DNA): TGTGCCAGCAGCCAGTTGGGGGGGGAGGGCGACGAGCAGTACTTC. It specifies CASSQLGGEGDEQYF. The chain uses TRBV5-4 and TRBJ2-7; 7 bases fit TRBD2. The CDR3 consists of 15 residues. Germline trimming cut 4 bases from V and 5 bases from J; bases unmatched to any gene: 12. Looked up from germline, CDR1 is SGHNT and CDR2 is YYREEE (reference sequence).

The chain uses TRBV28 and TRBJ2-7, with 7 bases lining up with TRBD1. Per germline, CDR1 MDHEN and CDR2 SYDVKM. The CDR3 runs 16 residues. The V gene end was trimmed by 6 bases and the J gene end by 0 bases; junction bases not matched to a gene: 11. CDR3 sequence (DNA): TGTGCCAGCAGCCATCCATGGACAGGAAGCTCCTACGAGCAGTACTTC. Translating gives CASSHPWTGSSYEQYF.

This clone was detected only a few times. The rearrangement joins TRBV5-5 to TRBJ1-1; 7 nucleotides align to TRBD1. Losses at the gene ends were 0 bases for V and 1 base for J; bases not matched to a gene: 3. From germline, CDR1 is SGHKS and CDR2 YYEKEE (reference sequence). The CDR3 is made up of 15 amino acids. CDR3 DNA: TGTGCCAGCAGCTTGGGGGGACAGACGAACACTGAAGCTTTCTTT. Its protein product is CASSLGGQTNTEAFF.